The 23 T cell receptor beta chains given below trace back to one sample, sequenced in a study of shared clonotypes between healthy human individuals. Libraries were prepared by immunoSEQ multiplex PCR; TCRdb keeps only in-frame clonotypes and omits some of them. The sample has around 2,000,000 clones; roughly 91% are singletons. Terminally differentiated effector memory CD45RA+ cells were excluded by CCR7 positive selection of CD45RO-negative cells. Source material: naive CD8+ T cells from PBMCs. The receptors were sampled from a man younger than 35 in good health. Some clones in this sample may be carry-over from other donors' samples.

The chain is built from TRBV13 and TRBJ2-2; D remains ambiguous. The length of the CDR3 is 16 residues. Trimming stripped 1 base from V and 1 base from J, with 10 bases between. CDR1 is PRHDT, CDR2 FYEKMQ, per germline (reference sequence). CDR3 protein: CASSLDFPRNTGELFF. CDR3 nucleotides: TGTGCCAGCAGCTTAGATTTTCCGAGGAACACCGGGGAGCTGTTTTTT.

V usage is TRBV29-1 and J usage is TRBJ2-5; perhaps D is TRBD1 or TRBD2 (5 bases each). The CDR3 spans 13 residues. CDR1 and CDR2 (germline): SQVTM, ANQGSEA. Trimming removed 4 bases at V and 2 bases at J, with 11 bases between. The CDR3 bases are TGCAGCGTTGTTCCGGGACCACAAGAGACCCAGTACTTC. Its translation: CSVVPGPQETQYF.

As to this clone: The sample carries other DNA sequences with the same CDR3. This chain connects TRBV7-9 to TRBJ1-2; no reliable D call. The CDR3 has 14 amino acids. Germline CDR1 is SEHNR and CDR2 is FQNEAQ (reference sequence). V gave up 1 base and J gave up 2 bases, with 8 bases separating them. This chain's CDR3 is CASSLVEGNYGYTF. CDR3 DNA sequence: TGTGCCAGCAGCTTAGTAGAGGGAAACTATGGCTACACCTTC.

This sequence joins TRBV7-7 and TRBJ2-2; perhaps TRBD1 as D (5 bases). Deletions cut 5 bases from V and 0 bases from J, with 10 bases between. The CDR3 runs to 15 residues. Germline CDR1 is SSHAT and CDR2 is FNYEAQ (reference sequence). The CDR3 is CASSATDANTGELFF. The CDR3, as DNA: TGTGCCAGCAGCGCGACAGATGCGAACACCGGGGAGCTGTTTTTT.

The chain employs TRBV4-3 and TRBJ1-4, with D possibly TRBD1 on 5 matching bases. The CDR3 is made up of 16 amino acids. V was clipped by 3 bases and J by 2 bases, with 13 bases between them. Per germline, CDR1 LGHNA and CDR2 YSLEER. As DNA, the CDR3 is TGCGCCAGCAGCCAGATTGGGGGGGGGACTAATGAAAAACTGTTTTTT. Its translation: CASSQIGGGTNEKLFF.

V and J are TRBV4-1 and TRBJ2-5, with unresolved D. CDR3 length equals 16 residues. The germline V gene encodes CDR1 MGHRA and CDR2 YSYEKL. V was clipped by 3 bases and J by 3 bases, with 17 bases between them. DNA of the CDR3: TGCGCCAGCAGCCAGGAGATAGGCAGCTCCGAAGAGACCCAGTACTTC. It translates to CASSQEIGSSEETQYF.

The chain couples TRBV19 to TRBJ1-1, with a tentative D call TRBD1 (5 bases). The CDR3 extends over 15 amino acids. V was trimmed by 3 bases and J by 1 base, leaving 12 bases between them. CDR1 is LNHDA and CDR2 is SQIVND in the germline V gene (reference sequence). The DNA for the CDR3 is TGTGCCAGTAGTATTCTAGACAGCCCGAACACTGAAGCTTTCTTT. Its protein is CASSILDSPNTEAFF. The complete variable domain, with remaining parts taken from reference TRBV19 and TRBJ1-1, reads DGGITQSPKYLFRKEGQNVTLSCEQNLNHDAMYWYRQDPGQGLRLIYYSQIVNDFQKGDIAEGYSVSREKKESFPLTVTSAQKNPTAFYLCASSILDSPNTEAFFGQGTRLTVV.

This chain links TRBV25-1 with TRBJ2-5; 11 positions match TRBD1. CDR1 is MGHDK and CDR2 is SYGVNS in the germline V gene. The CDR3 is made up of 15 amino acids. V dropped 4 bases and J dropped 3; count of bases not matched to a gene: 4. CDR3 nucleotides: TGTGCCAGCAGTGCCAGGACAGGGGGCGAAGAGACCCAGTACTTC. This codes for CASSARTGGEETQYF.

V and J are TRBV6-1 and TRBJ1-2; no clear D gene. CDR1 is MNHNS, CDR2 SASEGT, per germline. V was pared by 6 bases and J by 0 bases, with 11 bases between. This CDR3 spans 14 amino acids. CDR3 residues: CASSDGHANYGYTF. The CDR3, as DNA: TGTGCCAGCAGCGACGGTCACGCTAACTATGGCTACACCTTC.

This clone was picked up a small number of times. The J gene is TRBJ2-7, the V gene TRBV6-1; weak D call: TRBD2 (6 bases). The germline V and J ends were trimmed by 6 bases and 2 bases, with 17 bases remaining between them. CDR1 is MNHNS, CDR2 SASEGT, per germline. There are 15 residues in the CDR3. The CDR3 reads CASSEDYRAPYEQYF. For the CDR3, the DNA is TGTGCCAGCAGCGAGGACTACCGGGCGCCCTACGAGCAGTACTTC.

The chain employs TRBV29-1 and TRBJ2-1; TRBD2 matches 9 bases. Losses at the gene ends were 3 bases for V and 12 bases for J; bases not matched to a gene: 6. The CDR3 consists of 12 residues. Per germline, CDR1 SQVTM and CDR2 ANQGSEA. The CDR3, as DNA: TGCAGCGTTGATCCCCGGCGGGGGGGGCAGTTCTTC. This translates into CSVDPRRGGQFF.

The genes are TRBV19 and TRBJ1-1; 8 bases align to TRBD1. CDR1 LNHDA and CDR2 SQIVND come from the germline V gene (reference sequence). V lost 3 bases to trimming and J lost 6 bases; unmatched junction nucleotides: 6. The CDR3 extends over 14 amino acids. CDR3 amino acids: CASSIPGGWSEAFF. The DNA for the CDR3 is TGTGCCAGTAGTATTCCAGGGGGCTGGTCTGAAGCTTTCTTT. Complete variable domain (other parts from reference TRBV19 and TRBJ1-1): DGGITQSPKYLFRKEGQNVTLSCEQNLNHDAMYWYRQDPGQGLRLIYYSQIVNDFQKGDIAEGYSVSREKKESFPLTVTSAQKNPTAFYLCASSIPGGWSEAFFGQGTRLTVV.

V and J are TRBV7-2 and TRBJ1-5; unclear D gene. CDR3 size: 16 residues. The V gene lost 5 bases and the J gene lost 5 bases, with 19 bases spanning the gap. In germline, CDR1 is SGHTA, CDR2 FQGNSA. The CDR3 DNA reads TGTGCCAGCAGCCCCCGAGTGGCAGCTCCTTATCAGCCCCAGCATTTT. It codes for CASSPRVAAPYQPQHF.

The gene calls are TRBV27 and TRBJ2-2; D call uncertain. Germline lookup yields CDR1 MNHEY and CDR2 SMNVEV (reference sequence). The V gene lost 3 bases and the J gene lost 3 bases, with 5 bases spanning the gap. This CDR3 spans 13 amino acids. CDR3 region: CASSFIYTGELFF. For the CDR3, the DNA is TGTGCCAGCAGTTTTATATACACCGGGGAGCTGTTTTTT.

CDR3 DNA: TGTGCCAGCAGCTTAGCGGAAGATTCACCCCTCCACTTT. Amino acids: CASSLAEDSPLHF. The chain is built from TRBV7-6 and TRBJ1-6; D uncertain. Trimming cost V 0 bases and J 8 bases, with 5 bases left between them. The CDR3 runs 13 residues. Germline CDR1 reads SGHVS; CDR2 reads FNYEAQ.

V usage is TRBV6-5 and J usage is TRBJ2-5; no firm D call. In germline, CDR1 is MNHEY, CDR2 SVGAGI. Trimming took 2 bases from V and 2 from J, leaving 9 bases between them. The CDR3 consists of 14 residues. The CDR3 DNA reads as TGTGCCAGCAGTTACACCGACGGACAAGAGACCCAGTACTTC. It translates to CASSYTDGQETQYF.

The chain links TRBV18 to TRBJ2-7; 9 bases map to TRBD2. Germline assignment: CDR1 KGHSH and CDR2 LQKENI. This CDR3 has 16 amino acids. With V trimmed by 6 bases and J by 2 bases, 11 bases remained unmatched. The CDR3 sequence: CASSPLRVAGAYEQYF. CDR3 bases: TGTGCCAGCTCGCCCCTGAGGGTAGCGGGAGCCTACGAGCAGTACTTC. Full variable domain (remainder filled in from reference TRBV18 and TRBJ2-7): NAGVMQNPRHLVRRRGQEARLRCSPMKGHSHVYWYRQLPEEGLKFMVYLQKENIIDESGMPKERFSAEFPKEGPSILRIQQVVRGDSAAYFCASSPLRVAGAYEQYFGPGTRLTVT.

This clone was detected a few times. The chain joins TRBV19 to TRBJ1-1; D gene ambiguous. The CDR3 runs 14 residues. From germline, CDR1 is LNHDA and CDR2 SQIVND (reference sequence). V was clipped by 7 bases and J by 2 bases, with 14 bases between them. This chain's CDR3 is CASIPSAANTEAFF. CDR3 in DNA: TGTGCCAGTATCCCCTCGGCAGCCAACACTGAAGCTTTCTTT.

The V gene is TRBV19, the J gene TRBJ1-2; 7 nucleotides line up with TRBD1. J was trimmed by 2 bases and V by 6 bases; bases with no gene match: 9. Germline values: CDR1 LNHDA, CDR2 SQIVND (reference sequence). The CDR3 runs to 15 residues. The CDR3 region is CASRGLQGPNYGYTF. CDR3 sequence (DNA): TGTGCCAGTAGGGGTTTACAGGGGCCGAACTATGGCTACACCTTC.

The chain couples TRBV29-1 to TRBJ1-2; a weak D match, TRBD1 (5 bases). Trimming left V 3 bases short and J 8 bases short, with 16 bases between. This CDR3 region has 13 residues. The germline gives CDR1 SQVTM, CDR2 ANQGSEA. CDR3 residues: CSVDLGHRNGYTF. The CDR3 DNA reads TGCAGCGTTGATTTGGGGCACAGGAACGGCTACACCTTC.

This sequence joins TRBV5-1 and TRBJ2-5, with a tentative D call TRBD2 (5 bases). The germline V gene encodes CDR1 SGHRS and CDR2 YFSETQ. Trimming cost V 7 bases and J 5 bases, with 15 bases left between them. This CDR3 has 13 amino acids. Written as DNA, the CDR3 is TGCGCCAGCTCCTGGCGGGTACGTGAGACCCAGTACTTC. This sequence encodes CASSWRVRETQYF.

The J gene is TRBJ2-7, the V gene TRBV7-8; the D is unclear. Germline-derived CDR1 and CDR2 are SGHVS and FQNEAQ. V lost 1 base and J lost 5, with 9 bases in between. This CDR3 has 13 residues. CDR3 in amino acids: CASSLGALDEQYF. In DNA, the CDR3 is TGTGCCAGCAGCTTAGGAGCACTTGACGAGCAGTACTTC.

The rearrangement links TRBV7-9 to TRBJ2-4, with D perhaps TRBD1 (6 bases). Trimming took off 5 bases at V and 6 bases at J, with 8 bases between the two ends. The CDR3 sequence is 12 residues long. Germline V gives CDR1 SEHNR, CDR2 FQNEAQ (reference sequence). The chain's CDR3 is CASSGQLNIQYF. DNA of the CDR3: TGTGCCAGCAGCGGACAGTTAAACATTCAGTACTTC.